This TCR beta chain was observed in a study of T cell responses to AZD1222 COVID-19 vaccine. The study, taken as a whole, reports: A mostly white British donor set with more females was recruited, and clonal diversity was possibly underestimated. Without day 14 samples, only post-peak T cell repertoires were studied.

CDR1 and CDR2 from the germline V gene are SGDLS and YYNGEE. The CDR3 consists of 15 residues. Unmatched junction bases numbered 0, after V lost 1 base and J lost 1 base. With regard to this clone: What it recognizes is unknown.

Measured with immunoSEQ multiplex PCR; TCRdb has only the in-frame clones, and not every one. The sample lists more than 100,000 clones; about nine tenths were seen once. This TCR came from an adult in good health. The sample here was peripheral blood, taken on day 0 of AZD1222 vaccination. J is TRBJ2-3 and V is TRBV9; 10 bases agree with TRBD2. In DNA, the CDR3 is TGTGCCAGCAGCGTAACTAGCGGGGGCACAGATACGCAGTATTTT. Protein product: CASSVTSGGTDTQYF.